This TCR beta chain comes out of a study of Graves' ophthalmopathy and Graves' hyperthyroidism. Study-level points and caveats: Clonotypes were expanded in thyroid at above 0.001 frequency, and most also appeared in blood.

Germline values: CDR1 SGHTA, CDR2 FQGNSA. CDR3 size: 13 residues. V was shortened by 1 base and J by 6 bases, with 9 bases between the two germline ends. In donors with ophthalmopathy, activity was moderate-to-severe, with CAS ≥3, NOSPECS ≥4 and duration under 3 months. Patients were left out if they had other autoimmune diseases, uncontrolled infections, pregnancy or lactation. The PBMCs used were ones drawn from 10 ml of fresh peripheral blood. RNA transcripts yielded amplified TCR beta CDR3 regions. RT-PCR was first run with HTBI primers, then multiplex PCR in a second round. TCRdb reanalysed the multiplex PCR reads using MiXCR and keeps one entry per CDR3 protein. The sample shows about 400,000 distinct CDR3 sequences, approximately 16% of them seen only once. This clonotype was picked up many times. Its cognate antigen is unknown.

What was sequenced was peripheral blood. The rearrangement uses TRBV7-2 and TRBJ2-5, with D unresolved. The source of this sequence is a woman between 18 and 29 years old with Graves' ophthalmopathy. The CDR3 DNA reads TGTGCCAGCAGCTTAGGGACCGGACAGACCCAGTACTTC. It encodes CASSLGTGQTQYF.